This T cell receptor (beta chain) comes out of a study of blood T cell repertoires in COVID-19. For the study at large: The United States, Italy and Spain provided the acute and convalescent COVID-19 samples. T cells, B-cell-depleted T cells, or PBMCs supplied cDNA or gDNA.

In the original processing: Amplification with reference gene primers provided the estimates of nucleated cell counts. Measured with immunoSEQ multiplex PCR; TCRdb has only the in-frame clones, and not every one. For V, J and clone size, that table is used; D and trimming come from the DNA. The sample has some 64,000 clones, roughly 88% seen once. Trimming pared 4 bases from V and 4 bases from J, leaving 11 bases between. The CDR3 has 13 amino acids. Germline V gene sequence: CDR1 SGHNT, CDR2 YYREEE (reference sequence). This TCR derives from a man in his 70s with acute or convalescent COVID-19. Sequencing was performed on peripheral blood. The V and J genes are TRBV5-4 and TRBJ1-2; D is possibly TRBD1 (5 bases). The CDR3, as DNA: TGTGCCAGCAGCCCAGGGATATTCTATGGCTACACCTTC. It specifies CASSPGIFYGYTF. Full variable domain (missing parts from reference TRBV5-4 and TRBJ1-2): ETGVTQSPTHLIKTRGQQVTLRCSSQSGHNTVSWYQQALGQGPQFIFQYYREEENGRGNFPPRFSGLQFPNYSSELNVNALELDDSALYLCASSPGIFYGYTFGSGTRLTVV.